This TCR beta chain came from a study of blood T cell repertoires in COVID-19. Study-wide context: From T cells, B-cell-depleted T cells, or PBMCs came the material, which was cDNA or gDNA.

Concerning this clone itself: A read error may account for a junction end that differs from germline.

Produced via immunoSEQ multiplex PCR; TCRdb's table is partial and in-frame only. The repertoire holds about 280,000 clones, with 90% as singletons. The CDR3 is made up of 15 amino acids. In germline, CDR1 is SSHAT, CDR2 FNYEAQ (reference sequence). The specimen was PBMCs or T cells enriched from blood (not recorded which). This TCR derives from a woman between 18 and 29 years old with acute COVID-19. The chain recombines TRBV7-7 with TRBJ2-7; 11 bases are a match to TRBD2. The CDR3 spells CASSQGLAETYEQYF. The CDR3 DNA reads as TGTGCTAGCAGCCAGGGACTAGCGGAGACCTACGAGCAGTACTTC. Complete variable domain (other parts from reference TRBV7-7 and TRBJ2-7): GAGVSQSPRYKVTKRGQDVTLRCDPISSHATLYWYQQALGQGPEFLTYFNYEAQPDKSGLPSDRFSAERPEGSISTLTIQRTEQRDSAMYRCASSQGLAETYEQYFGPGTRLTVT.